The following is a TCR beta chain sequence with its context. Its antigen is undetermined. TCRdb independently ran MiXCR on the RACE reads; one entry per CDR3 protein. There are 150,000 or so distinct CDR3 sequences in the sample; around 15% occur only once, and 1.7% lies in the top ten. This entry belongs to a study of human T cells and chemical hapten exposure. About the research overall: Patients were mainly female, each with alopecia areata, totalis or universalis.

This CDR3 has 12 residues. V was trimmed by 6 bases and J by 4 bases, leaving 8 bases between them. The germline V gene encodes CDR1 ENHRY and CDR2 SYGVKD. Study results and caveats: Controls had significantly fewer large CDR3 similarity clusters than were formed by expanded TCRs.

Time point: patch test 1, 2 weeks after DPC sensitization. Treatment noted: therapeutic diphenylcyclopropenone sensitization with weekly scalp DPC. Prior to each patch test being applied, blood was drawn. The study enrolled 18 to 70-year-old alopecia patients suitable for DPC. The clonotype was recovered from a woman in her twenties or thirties with alopecia areata. Some clones in this sample may be carry-over from other donors' samples. The specimen comprised whole blood, sampled in connection with sensitization to the hapten diphenylcyclopropenone (DPC). The chain couples TRBV10-3 to TRBJ2-3, with D possibly being TRBD1 (5 bases). As DNA, the CDR3 is TGTGCCATCAGCAGGGAAGCAGATACGCAGTATTTT. Protein sequence: CAISREADTQYF.